The sequence of this T cell receptor beta chain was determined in a study of blood T cell repertoires in COVID-19. Across the whole study: Nucleic acid was either cDNA or gDNA, and it came from T cells, B-cell-depleted T cells, or PBMCs.

Source study methods: From reference gene primer amplification, estimates of nucleated cell counts were derived. The table came from immunoSEQ multiplex PCR; TCRdb's copy has only in-frame clones and leaves some out. V, J and clone size reflect that table, while D and trimming were determined from the DNA. The data hold some 110,000 clones, with 85% to 90% observed a single time. Germline V gene data show CDR1 as SEHNR and CDR2 as FQNEAQ (reference sequence). The ends were cut back, 1 base at V and 3 bases at J, with 9 bases in the middle. The CDR3 runs to 14 residues. The source of this sequence is a human donor in a cohort sampled during active COVID-19. V usage is TRBV7-9 and J usage is TRBJ1-2, with D possibly being TRBD1 (6 bases). Sequencing input: peripheral blood. The CDR3 DNA is TGTGCCAGCAGCTTAGGACAGGTGGACTATGGCTACACCTTC. Translated: CASSLGQVDYGYTF.